The rows below give T cell receptor beta chains drawn from one sample of a study of shared clonotypes between healthy human individuals. The table came from immunoSEQ multiplex PCR; TCRdb's copy has only in-frame clones and leaves some out. The profile shows some 2,000,000 clones, less than 95% of them singletons. Sample: naive CD8+ T cells sorted from blood. These TCRs come from a young man in good health. Both conserved end residues are part of each CDR3. Size values are once, few and many counts, or a class for expanded clones, and some rows have none.

>TRBJ2-3|TRBV7-9|-
CASSPRGQDTDTQYF
>TRBJ2-1|TRBV30|-
CAWKWGEGEQFF
>TRBJ2-7|TRBV30|-
CAWSVSQGYEQYF
>TRBJ2-7|TRBV30|-
CAGGQGYEQYF
>TRBJ2-7|TRBV4-1|-
CASSPSETNSYEQYF
>TRBJ1-6|TRBV28|-
CASSPDPANSPLHF
>TRBJ1-2|TRBV4-1|-
CASSQIGAPGYTF
>TRBJ2-7|TRBV5-6|-
CASSLKVYFSYEQYF
>TRBJ2-7|TRBV7-9|-
CASSLMAGGYEQYF
>TRBJ2-7|TRBV14|-
CASSLRDYIYEQYF
>TRBJ2-3|TRBV4-3|-
CASSQSRGGTDTQYF
>TRBJ2-3|TRBV6-5|-
CASSPANGDTQYF
>TRBJ2-6|TRBV7-9|-
CASTSGANVLTF
>TRBJ2-7|TRBV4-1|-
CASSPGTGTHEQYF
>-|TRBV7-9|-
CASSFPLGGEQYF
>TRBJ1-4|TRBV9|-
CASSEKGTDNEKLFF
>TRBJ2-7|TRBV11-2|-
CASSLGAGTGYDEQYF
>TRBJ2-7|TRBV7-9|-
CASSSPTSYEQYF
>TRBJ2-3|TRBV4-1|-
CASSQAGTGGNTQYF
>TRBJ2-5|TRBV9|-
CASSVEALGETQYF
>TRBJ1-1|TRBV4-1|-
CASSQGPATEAFF
>TRBJ1-2|TRBV10-2|few
CASSEGANYGYTF
>TRBJ2-5|TRBV7-8|-
CASSLGLAGGLYQETQYF
>TRBJ1-5|TRBV30|-
CAWRAYGSSSQPQHF
>TRBJ2-3|TRBV27|once
CASSPEVPSGLTDTQYF
>TRBJ1-3|TRBV30|-
CAWSQTGGGGNTIYF
>TRBJ1-6|TRBV4-1|-
CASSQDLGIPLHF
>TRBJ2-5|TRBV7-2|-
CASSFDRVKGLQETQYF
>TRBJ1-5|TRBV5-1|-
CASSLDRGRDQPQHF
>TRBJ2-3|TRBV6-1|-
CASSERLAGGQTDTQYF
>TRBJ2-7|TRBV6-5|-
CASSYSEGEQYF
>TRBJ2-1|TRBV9|-
CASSATGYNEQFF
>TRBJ1-1|TRBV5-4|-
CASSWGTGMNTEAFF
>TRBJ1-5|TRBV18|-
CASSPGVGGASNQPQHF
>TRBJ2-7|TRBV19|-
CASSIGASVYEQYF
>TRBJ1-4|TRBV27|-
CASRRGGIAGKTVF
>TRBJ2-7|TRBV6-5|-
CASSSRGADEQYF
>TRBJ2-7|TRBV14|-
CASSPREAPNEQYF
>TRBJ2-2|TRBV6-5|-
CASSYTGENTGELFF
>TRBJ2-4|TRBV7-9|-
CASETDRGGLAKNIQYF
>TRBJ2-7|TRBV4-3|-
CASSQEEGRGSYEQYF
>TRBJ2-7|TRBV9|-
CASSPGQGTGSANEQYF
>TRBJ2-1|TRBV5-1|few
CASSYGLAGNNEQFF
>TRBJ2-7|TRBV19|-
CASSMWDKYEQYF
>TRBJ2-5|TRBV5-4|-
CASSLGGAETQYF
>TRBJ2-7|TRBV28|-
CASSPSFRGYEQYF
>TRBJ2-1|TRBV19|-
CASSMGTEYNEQFF
>TRBJ2-7|TRBV5-5|-
CASSLQRGGLNEQYF
>TRBJ2-3|TRBV13|-
CASSPPGYSYTDTQYF
>TRBJ2-1|TRBV19|-
CASSQVTDEQFF